A single sample is the source of the 6 T cell receptor beta chains below, sequenced in a study of T cell repertoires in cytomegalovirus infection. The antigens of these receptors remain unknown. TCRdb fed the reads into MiXCR, producing one record per CDR3 protein. The sample holds approximately 1,000,000 distinct CDR3 sequences, roughly 30% seen once. The material was cultured CD8+ T cells from PBMCs, obtained from culture after CMV antigen stimulation. Source of these receptors: a human donor in good health (CMV status not recorded). Some clones in this sample may be carry-over from other donors' samples.

This clonotype occurred many times. The V gene is TRBV7-8, the J gene TRBJ2-7; D ambiguous. Trimming cost V 2 bases and J 0 bases, with 17 bases left between them. CDR1 and CDR2 from the germline V gene are SGHVS and FQNEAQ. The CDR3 has 17 residues. The CDR3, as DNA: TGTGCCAGCAGCTTATATGGTGGTCGTCGCAGCTCCTACGAGCAGTACGTC. Its protein is CASSLYGGRRSSYEQYV.

Concerning this clonotype: This may be a read error: a much more frequent sequence differs by one nucleotide. The rearrangement links TRBV7-6 to TRBJ2-3, with D tentatively TRBD2 (7 bases). The CDR3 extends over 19 amino acids. V shed 2 bases and J shed 0 bases, with 21 bases lying between them. Germline V gene data show CDR1 as SGHVS and CDR2 as FNYEAQ. The CDR3 loop is CASSLRRGRPAGSTDTQYF. The CDR3 DNA follows: TGTGCCAGCAGCTTACGGCGGGGGCGCCCAGCAGGGAGCACAGATACGCAGTATTTT.

The rearrangement uses TRBV18 and TRBJ2-3; 9 bases map to TRBD2. This CDR3 comprises 16 residues. After removal of 8 bases from V and 4 bases from J, the junction contained 13 bases not matched to a gene. In germline, CDR1 is KGHSH, CDR2 LQKENI. CDR3 sequence reads: CASPPPGGGAADTQYF. The CDR3 DNA reads as TGTGCCAGCCCCCCTCCGGGCGGGGGGGCAGCAGATACGCAGTATTTT.

V is TRBV27 and J is TRBJ2-5, with 7 bases lining up with TRBD2. V lost 7 bases and J lost 2; bases outside the gene matches: 7. The CDR3 spans 14 residues. Germline V CDR1 and CDR2: MNHEY, SMNVEV (reference sequence). The CDR3 sequence: CASKSGVMQETQYF. CDR3 DNA: TGTGCCAGCAAAAGCGGGGTGATGCAAGAGACCCAGTACTTC.

Only one count was recorded for this clonotype. The gene calls are TRBV12-3 or TRBV12-4 and TRBJ2-7; D is unresolved. The V and J ends lost 6 bases and 6 bases respectively, with 12 bases between them. The CDR3 length is 12 residues. The CDR3 DNA follows: TGTGCCAGCAGCCCCGTTTTCCTCGAGCAGTACTTC. Protein product: CASSPVFLEQYF.

The chain joins TRBV14 to TRBJ2-1; 10 bases map to TRBD2. Germline trimming cut 6 bases from V and 3 bases from J; bases unmatched to any gene: 5. Germline assignment: CDR1 SGHDN and CDR2 FVKESK. The CDR3 loop spans 15 amino acids. This CDR3 reads CASRPERGGYNEQFF. In DNA, the CDR3 is TGTGCCAGCAGACCGGAGCGGGGGGGCTACAATGAGCAGTTCTTC.